This T cell receptor beta chain was sequenced in a study of regulatory T cells in long-lasting Graves disease (dated by TCRdb to the early 2020s). Study-level background: Persistent Graves' disease was defined as antithyroid drug treatment for over 5 years with persistently positive TSH receptor autoantibodies. This study used TCR sequencing and RNA sequencing of peripheral blood to compare persistent Graves' disease patients against newly diagnosed Graves' disease patients. The study was registered as a clinical trial and conducted in China. A total of around 35 samples underwent TCR sequencing, from roughly 13 patients with persistent Graves' disease and approximately 20 patients with newly diagnosed Graves' disease. Antithyroid drugs had been taken for about 9.7 years on average by persistent Graves' disease patients in the clinical cohort. On the study overall, not on this receptor specifically: The authors acknowledged the small sample size as a limitation that may reduce accuracy. Patients with persistent disease shared more public clonotypes (approximately 2,500) than newly diagnosed patients did (about 970). The study examined only peripheral blood because the primary lesion, thyroid tissue, could not be accessed. Persistent disease showed preferential use of TRBV28, TRBJ1-2 and TRBJ2-5, whereas newly diagnosed disease favored TRBV20-1 and TRBJ2-1. Only the TCR beta chain was sequenced and analyzed. Compared with newly diagnosed patients, persistent Graves' disease patients had lower TCR Shannon entropy and fewer highly expanded clones, which suggests clonal expansion.

Libraries were constructed by multiplex PCR. Sequencing instrument: Illumina HiSeq 4000. CDR3 regions were amplified by Arm-PCR with iRepertoire HTBI primers to construct TCR beta libraries. PCR products were gel purified before sequencing. The source study handled its data this way. Across samples, about 64 TRBV and roughly 13 TRBJ segments were identified and used for gene usage analysis of CDR3 amino acid clonotypes. COPE and FqMerger were used to merge the filtered high-quality paired reads into contigs. BLAST was used to align contigs to IMGT TRBV, TRBD and TRBJ reference genes, and CDR3 was defined according to IMGT. Any clonotype with a frequency above 0.1% was counted as a highly expanded clone. Shannon entropy was used to measure repertoire diversity, and the Gini coefficient was used to measure V-J evenness. Clonotypes shared by more than one individual were considered public. TCRdb passed the public sequencing reads through fastp at Q25 and MiXCR, retaining productive beta sequences. Rows matching on CDR3 protein sequence are summarized as one entry with the most common DNA and genes. Clone size and V and J calls follow TCRdb, not the original study. The sample table holds around 460,000 distinct CDR3 sequences, of which approximately 23% were seen once. The ten largest account for around 14% of the sample.

Comments on this clonotype: No cognate antigen has been identified for it. No base quality values were provided; no much bigger clone lies one nucleotide off.

The time point label on this specimen signifies: persistent/refractory GD, antithyroid drugs over 5 years with positive TRAb. For both TCR sequencing and RNA sequencing, RNA was extracted from PBMCs in TRIzol. The diagnosis of Graves' disease was made according to American Thyroid Association guidelines. The patients came from an endocrinology department in Xi'an, China. From each patient, approximately 10 milliliters of peripheral blood was collected into an EDTA anticoagulant tube. Ficoll Paque Plus density gradient separation was used to isolate PBMCs, and no further T cell sorting was performed. An Agilent 2100 Bioanalyzer and agarose gel were used to check RNA quality, and a NanoDrop 2000 was used to measure RNA concentration. Its CDR3 holds 13 amino acids, cysteine through phenylalanine. Kept here is only the CDR3 DNA, which spans 39 bases and is read in frame from base 1. V drops 6 bases and J drops 6 bases, leaving 15 bases in between. Sequences MNHEY (CDR1) and SMNVEV (CDR2) are obtained from the germline V gene (reference sequence).

The rearranged chain carries TRBV27 and TRBJ2-7; the D gene is not confidently resolved. The TCR sequence derives from a female donor with Graves disease. The specimen was peripheral blood mononuclear cells (PBMCs), collected when the disease was refractory, from a patient treated with antithyroid drugs. CDR3 region: CASSKDWTSEQYF. The DNA reads as follows: TGTGCCAGCAGCAAAGACTGGACCTCCGAGCAGTACTTC.